This is a list of T cell receptor beta chains from one sample in a study of regulatory T cells in long-lasting Graves disease. TCRdb re-called the multiplex PCR reads with MiXCR, one entry per CDR3 protein. The table has approximately 540,000 distinct CDR3 sequences, 9.5% to 15% seen once. These data were also reused for a study on T cells in Graves' hyperthyroidism and ophthalmopathy.

The sample was peripheral blood mononuclear cells (PBMCs), taken at new diagnosis, from a patient treated with antithyroid drugs. The receptor set was obtained from a young woman with Graves disease. Both conserved end residues are part of each CDR3. The D gene is left open where the match is weak. A clone size is listed for some rows: how often the clone was seen (once, few, many), or a class if it is expanded.

TRBV25-1	many	TRBD1	22	TRBJ1-5	TGTGCCAGCAGTACCGGGACAGGGGCCTATTCCTTAGCTCTGAGTAGCAATCAGCCCCAGCATTTT	CASSTGTGAYSLALSSNQPQHF
TRBV28	many	.	14	TRBJ2-7	TGTGCCAGCAGCTCCCCAACACCCGCCTACGAGCAGTACTTC	CASSSPTPAYEQYF
TRBV12-3/TRBV12-4	many	TRBD2	15	TRBJ2-3	TGTGCCAGCAGCCGAGCGGGAGACAGGACAGATACGCAGTATTTT	CASSRAGDRTDTQYF
TRBV6-2/TRBV6-3	.	TRBD2	13	TRBJ2-3	TGTGCCAGCAGTGAGGGACTAGCGGGTGCGCAGTATTTT	CASSEGLAGAQYF
TRBV25-1	.	.	15	TRBJ1-6	TGTGCCAGCAGAGACCGGGACCTGTCCAATTCACCCCTCCACTTT	CASRDRDLSNSPLHF
TRBV12-3/TRBV12-4	many	.	16	TRBJ1-4	TGTGCCAGCAGTTTAGCGCTTTTAGGGTCGGGGGAAAAACTGTTTTTT	CASSLALLGSGEKLFF
TRBV6-2/TRBV6-3	many	.	14	TRBJ1-6	TGTGCCAGCAGATCAGAGACGTTTTCTTCACCCCTCCACTTT	CASRSETFSSPLHF
TRBV7-2	many	.	15	TRBJ2-1	TGTGCCAGCAGCTTAGCGTTTCGCTCCTACAATGAGCAGTTCTTC	CASSLAFRSYNEQFF
TRBV6-1	.	.	14	TRBJ1-5	TGTGCCAGCAGCGGACGAAGCGGCAATCAGCCCCAGCATTTT	CASSGRSGNQPQHF
TRBV10-1	.	TRBD2	15	TRBJ2-7	TGCGCCAGCAGGACCCCACGGGAGGGTACGTGGGAGCAGTACTTC	CASRTPREGTWEQYF
TRBV28	many	TRBD2	17	TRBJ2-1	TGTGCCAGCAGCCCCGGGCTACTAGCGGACGGGGGGGATGAGCAGTTCTTC	CASSPGLLADGGDEQFF
TRBV19	few	.	16	TRBJ2-2	TGTGCCAGTACTAATGAACGAGGGGGGCCCACCGGGGAGCTGTTTTTT	CASTNERGGPTGELFF
TRBV28	many	.	14	TRBJ1-5	TGTGCCAGCAGTTTATTAAGAAGCAATCAGCCCCAGCATTTT	CASSLLRSNQPQHF
TRBV18	.	TRBD1	13	TRBJ1-2	TGTGCCAGCTCAGGGGACAGTCTCAATGGCTACACCTTC	CASSGDSLNGYTF
TRBV10-1	few	.	12	TRBJ1-5	TGCGCCAGCAGTGATGGAGATCAGCCCCAGCATTTT	CASSDGDQPQHF
TRBV2	.	.	12	TRBJ2-7	TGTGCCAGCAGGTCAGGGGTCGTCGAGCAGTACTTC	CASRSGVVEQYF
TRBV5-1	few	TRBD2	15	TRBJ2-7	TGCGCCAGCAGCTTTTCTAGCGGGAGGGCCTGCGAGCAGTACTTC	CASSFSSGRACEQYF
TRBV18	once	TRBD2	17	TRBJ2-7	TGTGCCAGCTCTTCGGGAGCAACTAGCGGTGGCTCCTACGAGCAGCACTTC	CASSSGATSGGSYEQHF
TRBV7-9	many	.	13	TRBJ2-7	TGTGCCAGCAGCTTAGCACAGTCCTACGAGCAGTACTTC	CASSLAQSYEQYF
TRBV4-2	few	.	15	TRBJ2-2	TGTGCCAGCAGCAAGGGGGGGGGAGAAACCGGGGAGCTGTTTTTT	CASSKGGGETGELFF
TRBV6-2/TRBV6-3	.	.	16	TRBJ2-7	TGTGCCAGCAGTTACTCGAAGGGCCAGGGACCCTACGAGCAGTGCTTC	CASSYSKGQGPYEQCF
TRBV28	.	.	11	TRBJ1-2	TGTGCCAGCAGTTTCCGTCATGGCTACACCTTC	CASSFRHGYTF
TRBV24-1	few	.	14	TRBJ2-2	TGTGCCACCAGTGAGCGGTCCGACACCGGGGAGCTGTTTTTT	CATSERSDTGELFF
TRBV9	few	TRBD2	17	TRBJ2-3	TGTGCCAGCAGCGTAGGAGCGGGAGGGCCGCGGGCAGATACGCAGTATTTT	CASSVGAGGPRADTQYF
TRBV19	many	.	14	TRBJ1-4	TGTGCCAGTAGAGCTCTCGAAACTAATGAAAAACTGTTTTTT	CASRALETNEKLFF
TRBV30	many	.	12	TRBJ2-3	TGTGCCTGGAGTGTAACTTTATATACGCAGTATTTT	CAWSVTLYTQYF
TRBV27	many	TRBD1	16	TRBJ2-5	TGTGCCAGCAGTTTAATCCCTGGGGACAGCCAAGAGACCCAGTACTTC	CASSLIPGDSQETQYF
TRBV11-2	many	.	11	TRBJ2-2	TGTGCCAGCAGCCCACGGGGGGAGCTGTTTTTT	CASSPRGELFF
TRBV19	many	.	16	TRBJ1-5	TGTGCCAGTAGTATCGGGGACACGGTTGGGTCTCAGCCCCAGCATTTT	CASSIGDTVGSQPQHF
TRBV11-1	many	.	17	TRBJ1-1	TGTGCCAGCAGCCCAGGTGGGGCTAGACCGCCGAACACTGAAGCTTTCTTT	CASSPGGARPPNTEAFF
TRBV4-1	few	.	16	TRBJ2-3	TGCGCCAGCAGCCAAGTATCTTTAGCGAGCACAGATACGCAGTATTTT	CASSQVSLASTDTQYF
TRBV25-1	many	.	12	TRBJ1-1	TGTGCCAGCAGTGAAGGAACAGCCCCAGCTTTCTTT	CASSEGTAPAFF
TRBV12-3/TRBV12-4	once	TRBD1	19	TRBJ1-1	TGTGCCAGCAGTCTAAATCCCGGACAGGGCGAGGGGATGAACACTGAAGCTTTCTTT	CASSLNPGQGEGMNTEAFF
TRBV9	many	.	14	TRBJ1-1	TGTGCCAGCAGCGCCTCTATGGGATACACTGAAGCTTTCTTT	CASSASMGYTEAFF
TRBV20-1	many	TRBD2	15	TRBJ2-3	TGCAGTGCTATTACTAGCGGGAGGGCCAGAGATACGCAGTATTTT	CSAITSGRARDTQYF
TRBV10-2	.	.	12	TRBJ1-2	TGCGCCAGCAGTGAGGGTAGCTATGGCTACACCTTC	CASSEGSYGYTF
TRBV28	many	.	13	TRBJ2-5	TGTGCCAGCAGTGGGGCAGGGGTTGAGACCCAGTACTTC	CASSGAGVETQYF
TRBV12-3/TRBV12-4	many	.	13	TRBJ2-7	TGTGCCAGCAGCAGAAACCCCCGGGACGAGCAGTACTTC	CASSRNPRDEQYF
TRBV2	many	.	13	TRBJ1-1	TGTGCCAGCAGTGTGGTGGGGAACACTGAAGCTTTCTTT	CASSVVGNTEAFF
TRBV12-5	many	.	14	TRBJ1-1	TGTGCTAGTGGAATCGACTGGGGGGACACTGAAGCTTTCTTT	CASGIDWGDTEAFF
TRBV11-2	.	.	15	TRBJ2-7	TGCGCCAGCAGCATTCGACAGAGTAGCTCCTACGAGCAGTACTTC	CASSIRQSSSYEQYF
TRBV2	.	.	15	TRBJ2-5	TGTGCCAGCAGTAGCCTTGACACCGACCGGGAGACCCAGTACTTC	CASSSLDTDRETQYF
TRBV6-1	many	.	14	TRBJ2-5	TGTGCCAGCAGAAGAGCGGGTTACCAAGAGACCCAGTACTTC	CASRRAGYQETQYF
TRBV6-1	few	TRBD1	14	TRBJ2-7	TGTGCCAGCAGCTCCGGGACAGGGGGCTTTGAGCAGTACTTC	CASSSGTGGFEQYF
TRBV11-3	many	.	12	TRBJ2-5	TGTGCCAGCGAGGGAGATGGGGAGACCCAGTACTTC	CASEGDGETQYF